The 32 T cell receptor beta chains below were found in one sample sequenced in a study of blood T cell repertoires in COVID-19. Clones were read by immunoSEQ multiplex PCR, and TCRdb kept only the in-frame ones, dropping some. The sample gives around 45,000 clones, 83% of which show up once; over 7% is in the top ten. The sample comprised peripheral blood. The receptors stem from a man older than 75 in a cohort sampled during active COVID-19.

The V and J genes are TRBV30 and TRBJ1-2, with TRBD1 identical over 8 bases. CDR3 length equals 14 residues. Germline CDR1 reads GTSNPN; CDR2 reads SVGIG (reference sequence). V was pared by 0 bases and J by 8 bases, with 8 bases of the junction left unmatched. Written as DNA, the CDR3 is TGTGCCTGGAGTGTACAGGGGGGAGGAGGGGGCTACACCTTC. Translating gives CAWSVQGGGGGYTF.

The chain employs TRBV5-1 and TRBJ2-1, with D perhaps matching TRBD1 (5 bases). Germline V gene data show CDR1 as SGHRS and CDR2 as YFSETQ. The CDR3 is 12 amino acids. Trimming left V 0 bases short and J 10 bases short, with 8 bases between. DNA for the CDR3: TGCGCCAGCAGCTTGGGACAGAAGGAGCAGTTCTTC. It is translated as CASSLGQKEQFF.

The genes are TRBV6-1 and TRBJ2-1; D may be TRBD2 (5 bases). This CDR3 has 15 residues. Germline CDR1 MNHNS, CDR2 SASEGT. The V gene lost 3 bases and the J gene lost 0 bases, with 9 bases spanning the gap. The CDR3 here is CASSESGSSYNEQFF. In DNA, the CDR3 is TGTGCCAGCAGTGAGTCGGGGAGCTCCTACAATGAGCAGTTCTTC.

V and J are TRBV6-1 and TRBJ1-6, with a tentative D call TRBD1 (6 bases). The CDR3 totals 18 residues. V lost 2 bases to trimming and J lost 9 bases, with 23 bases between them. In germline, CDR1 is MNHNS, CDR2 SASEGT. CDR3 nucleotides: TGTGCCAGCAGTGAAATGAGGCACCCGGGGGGGCAAGGTTCACCCCTCCACTTT. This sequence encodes CASSEMRHPGGQGSPLHF.

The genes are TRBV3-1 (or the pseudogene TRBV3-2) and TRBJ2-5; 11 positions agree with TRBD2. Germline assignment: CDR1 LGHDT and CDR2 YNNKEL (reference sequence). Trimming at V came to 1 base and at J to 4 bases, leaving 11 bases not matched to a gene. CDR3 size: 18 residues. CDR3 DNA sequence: TGTGCCAGCAGCCAAGGTCGCCTAGCGGGGGGTGTCTCAGAGACCCAGTACTTC. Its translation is CASSQGRLAGGVSETQYF.

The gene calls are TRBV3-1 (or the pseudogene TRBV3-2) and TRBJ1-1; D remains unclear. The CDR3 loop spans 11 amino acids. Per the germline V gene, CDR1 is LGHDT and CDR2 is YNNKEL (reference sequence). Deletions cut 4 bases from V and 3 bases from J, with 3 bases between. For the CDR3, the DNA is TGTGCCAGCAGCCTATACACTGAAGCTTTCTTT. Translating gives CASSLYTEAFF.

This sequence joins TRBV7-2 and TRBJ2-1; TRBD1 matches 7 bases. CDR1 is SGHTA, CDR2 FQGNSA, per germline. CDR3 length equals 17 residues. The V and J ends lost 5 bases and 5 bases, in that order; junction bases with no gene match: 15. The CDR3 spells CASSHRPRGRANNEQFF. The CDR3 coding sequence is TGTGCCAGCAGCCACCGCCCGAGGGGGCGAGCTAACAATGAGCAGTTCTTC. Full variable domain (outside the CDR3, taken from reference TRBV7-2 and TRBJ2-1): GAGVSQSPSNKVTEKGKDVELRCDPISGHTALYWYRQSLGQGLEFLIYFQGNSAPDKSGLPSDRFSAERTGGSVSTLTIQRTQQEDSAVYLCASSHRPRGRANNEQFFGPGTRLTVL.

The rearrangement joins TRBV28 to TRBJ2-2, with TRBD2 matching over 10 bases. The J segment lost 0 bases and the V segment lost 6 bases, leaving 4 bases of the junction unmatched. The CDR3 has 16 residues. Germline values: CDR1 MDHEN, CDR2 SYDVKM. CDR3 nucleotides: TGTGCCAGCAGGGTAGCGGGGGGCACGAACACCGGGGAGCTGTTTTTT. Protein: CASRVAGGTNTGELFF.

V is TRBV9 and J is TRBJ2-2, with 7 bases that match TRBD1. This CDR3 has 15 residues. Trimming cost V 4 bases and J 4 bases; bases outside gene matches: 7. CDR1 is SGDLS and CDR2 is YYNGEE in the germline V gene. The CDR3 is CASSSTGASTGELFF. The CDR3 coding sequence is TGTGCCAGCAGCTCCACAGGGGCTTCCACCGGGGAGCTGTTTTTT.

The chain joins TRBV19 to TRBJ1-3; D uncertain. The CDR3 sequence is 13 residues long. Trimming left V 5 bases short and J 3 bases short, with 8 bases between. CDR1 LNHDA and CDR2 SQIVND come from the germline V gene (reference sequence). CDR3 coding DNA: TGTGCCAGTAGTGCGGTGAGTGGAAACACCATATATTTT. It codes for CASSAVSGNTIYF.

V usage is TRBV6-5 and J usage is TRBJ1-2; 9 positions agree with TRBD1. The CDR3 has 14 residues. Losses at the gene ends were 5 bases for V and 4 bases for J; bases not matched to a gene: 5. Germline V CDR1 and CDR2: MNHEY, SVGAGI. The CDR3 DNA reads TGTGCCAGCAGTAAGCAGACAGGGGGCTATGGCTACACCTTC. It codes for CASSKQTGGYGYTF.

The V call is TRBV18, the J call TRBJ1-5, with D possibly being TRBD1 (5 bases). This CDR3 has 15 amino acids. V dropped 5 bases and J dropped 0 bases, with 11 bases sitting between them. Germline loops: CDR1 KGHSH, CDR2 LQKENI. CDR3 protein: CASSSVTVSNQPQHF. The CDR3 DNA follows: TGTGCCAGCTCAAGTGTGACAGTTAGCAATCAGCCCCAGCATTTT.

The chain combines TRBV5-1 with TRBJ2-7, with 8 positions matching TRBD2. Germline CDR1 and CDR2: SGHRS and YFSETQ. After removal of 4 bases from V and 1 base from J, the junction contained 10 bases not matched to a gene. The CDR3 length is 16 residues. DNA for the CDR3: TGCGCCAGCAGCCTACCGGGACTAGGGAAATCCTACGAGCAGTACTTC. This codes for CASSLPGLGKSYEQYF.

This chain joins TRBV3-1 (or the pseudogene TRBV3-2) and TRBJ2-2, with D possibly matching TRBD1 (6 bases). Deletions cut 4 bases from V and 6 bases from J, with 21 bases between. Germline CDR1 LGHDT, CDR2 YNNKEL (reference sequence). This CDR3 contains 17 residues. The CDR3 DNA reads TGTGCCAGCAGCCGTAAGACTTGGACAGTCGGAGCCGGGGAGCTGTTTTTT. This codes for CASSRKTWTVGAGELFF.

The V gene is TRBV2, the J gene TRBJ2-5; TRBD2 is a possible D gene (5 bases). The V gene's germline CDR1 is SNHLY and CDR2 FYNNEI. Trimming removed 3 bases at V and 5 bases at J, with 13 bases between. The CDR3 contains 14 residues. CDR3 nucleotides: TGTGCCAGCAGTGATCCAGCGGCCAAGGAGACCCAGTACTTC. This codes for CASSDPAAKETQYF.

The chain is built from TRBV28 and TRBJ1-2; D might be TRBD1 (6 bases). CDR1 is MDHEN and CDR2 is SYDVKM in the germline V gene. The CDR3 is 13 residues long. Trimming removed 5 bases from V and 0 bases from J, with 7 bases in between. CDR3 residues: CASSGTPNYGYTF. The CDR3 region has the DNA TGTGCCAGCAGTGGGACACCTAACTATGGCTACACCTTC.

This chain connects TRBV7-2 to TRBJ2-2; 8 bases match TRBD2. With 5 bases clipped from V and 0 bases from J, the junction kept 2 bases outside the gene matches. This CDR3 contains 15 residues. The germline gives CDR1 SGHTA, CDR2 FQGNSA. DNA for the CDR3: TGTGCCAGCAGCAAACTAGCGGCGAACACCGGGGAGCTGTTTTTT. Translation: CASSKLAANTGELFF.

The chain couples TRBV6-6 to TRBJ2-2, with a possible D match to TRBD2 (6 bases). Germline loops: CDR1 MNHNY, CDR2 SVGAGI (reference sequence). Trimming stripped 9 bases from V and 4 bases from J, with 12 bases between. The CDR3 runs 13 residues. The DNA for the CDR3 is TGTGCCAGTCGGGAGCTTGGCACCGGGGAGCTGTTTTTT. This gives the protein CASRELGTGELFF.

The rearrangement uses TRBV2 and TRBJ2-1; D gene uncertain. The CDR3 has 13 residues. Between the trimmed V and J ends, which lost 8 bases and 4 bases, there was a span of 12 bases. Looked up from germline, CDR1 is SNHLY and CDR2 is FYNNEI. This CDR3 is CASLVEAYNEQFF. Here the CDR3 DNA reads TGTGCCAGCTTAGTCGAGGCATACAATGAGCAGTTCTTC.

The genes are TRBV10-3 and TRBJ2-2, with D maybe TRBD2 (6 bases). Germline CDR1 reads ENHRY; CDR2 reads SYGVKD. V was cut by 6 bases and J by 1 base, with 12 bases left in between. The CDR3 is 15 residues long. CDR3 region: CAISSGRRNTGELFF. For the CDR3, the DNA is TGTGCCATCAGCTCCGGGAGAAGGAACACCGGGGAGCTGTTTTTT.

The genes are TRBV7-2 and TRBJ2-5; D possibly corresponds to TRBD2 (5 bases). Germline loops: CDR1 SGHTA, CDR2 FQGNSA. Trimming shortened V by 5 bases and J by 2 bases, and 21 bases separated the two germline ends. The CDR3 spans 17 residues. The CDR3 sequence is CASSPTTLSGYQETQYF. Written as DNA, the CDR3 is TGTGCCAGCAGCCCTACGACACTGTCGGGATATCAAGAGACCCAGTACTTC.

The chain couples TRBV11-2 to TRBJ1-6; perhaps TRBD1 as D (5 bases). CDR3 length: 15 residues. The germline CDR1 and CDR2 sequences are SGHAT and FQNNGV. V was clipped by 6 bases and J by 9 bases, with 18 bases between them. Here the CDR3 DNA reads TGTGCCAGCAGACCGACACGGGGGTCGACTTCACCCCTCCACTTT. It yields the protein CASRPTRGSTSPLHF. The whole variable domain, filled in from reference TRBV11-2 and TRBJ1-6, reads EAGVAQSPRYKIIEKRQSVAFWCNPISGHATLYWYQQILGQGPKLLIQFQNNGVVDDSQLPKDRFSAERLKGVDSTLKIQPAKLEDSAVYLCASRPTRGSTSPLHFGNGTRLTVT.

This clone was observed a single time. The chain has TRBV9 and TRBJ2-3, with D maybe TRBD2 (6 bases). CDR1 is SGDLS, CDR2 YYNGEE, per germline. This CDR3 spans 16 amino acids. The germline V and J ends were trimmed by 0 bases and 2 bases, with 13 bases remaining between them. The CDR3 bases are TGTGCCAGCAGCGTAGAACTAGCTTTGACCACAGATACGCAGTATTTT. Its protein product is CASSVELALTTDTQYF. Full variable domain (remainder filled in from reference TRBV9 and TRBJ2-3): DSGVTQTPKHLITATGQRVTLRCSPRSGDLSVYWYQQSLDQGLQFLIQYYNGEERAKGNILERFSAQQFPDLHSELNLSSLELGDSALYFCASSVELALTTDTQYFGPGTRLTVL.

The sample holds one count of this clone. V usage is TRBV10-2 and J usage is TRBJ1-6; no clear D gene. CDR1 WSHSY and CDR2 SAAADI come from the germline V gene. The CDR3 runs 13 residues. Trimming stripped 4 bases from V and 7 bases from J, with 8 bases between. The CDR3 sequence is CASSVGTNSPLHF. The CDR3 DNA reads TGCGCCAGCAGTGTGGGCACAAATTCACCCCTCCACTTT.

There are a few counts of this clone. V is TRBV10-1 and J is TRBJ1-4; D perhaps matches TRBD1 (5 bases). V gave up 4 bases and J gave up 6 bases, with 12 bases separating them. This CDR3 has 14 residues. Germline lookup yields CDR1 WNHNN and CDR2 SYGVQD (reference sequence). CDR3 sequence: CASSAAGQYEKLFF. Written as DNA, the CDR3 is TGCGCCAGCAGTGCCGCAGGACAATATGAAAAACTGTTTTTT.

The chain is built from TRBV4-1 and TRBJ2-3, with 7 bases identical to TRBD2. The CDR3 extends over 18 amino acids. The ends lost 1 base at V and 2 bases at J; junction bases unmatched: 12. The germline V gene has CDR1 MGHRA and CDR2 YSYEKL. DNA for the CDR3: TGCGCCAGCAGCCAAGGGCTTGGGAGGGCCGGTGCCACAGATACGCAGTATTTT. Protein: CASSQGLGRAGATDTQYF.

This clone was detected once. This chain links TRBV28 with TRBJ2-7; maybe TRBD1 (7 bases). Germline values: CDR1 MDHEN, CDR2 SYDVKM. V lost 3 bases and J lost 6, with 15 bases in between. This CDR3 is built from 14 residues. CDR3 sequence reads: CASSFGQGGREQYF. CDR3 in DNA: TGTGCCAGCAGTTTTGGGCAGGGGGGTCGCGAGCAGTACTTC.

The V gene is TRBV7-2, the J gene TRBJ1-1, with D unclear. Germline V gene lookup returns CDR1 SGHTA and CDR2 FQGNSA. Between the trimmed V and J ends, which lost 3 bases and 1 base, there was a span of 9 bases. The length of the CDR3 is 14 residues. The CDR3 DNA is TGTGCCAGCAGCTTTGAGGCCGGGAACACTGAAGCTTTCTTT. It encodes CASSFEAGNTEAFF. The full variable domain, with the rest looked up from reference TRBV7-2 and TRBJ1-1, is GAGVSQSPSNKVTEKGKDVELRCDPISGHTALYWYRQSLGQGLEFLIYFQGNSAPDKSGLPSDRFSAERTGGSVSTLTIQRTQQEDSAVYLCASSFEAGNTEAFFGQGTRLTVV.

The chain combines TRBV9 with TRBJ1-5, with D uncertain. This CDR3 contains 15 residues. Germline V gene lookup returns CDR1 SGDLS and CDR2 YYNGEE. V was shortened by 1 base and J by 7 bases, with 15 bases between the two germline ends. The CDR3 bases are TGTGCCAGCAGCGTATCGGGGTTAGAGGGACAGCCCCAGCATTTT. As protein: CASSVSGLEGQPQHF.

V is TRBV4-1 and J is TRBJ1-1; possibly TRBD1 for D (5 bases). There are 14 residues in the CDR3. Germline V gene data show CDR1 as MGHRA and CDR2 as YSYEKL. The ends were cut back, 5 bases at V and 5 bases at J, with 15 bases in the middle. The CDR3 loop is CASSGPLKGTEAFF. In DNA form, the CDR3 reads TGCGCCAGCAGCGGACCATTAAAGGGGACTGAAGCTTTCTTT.

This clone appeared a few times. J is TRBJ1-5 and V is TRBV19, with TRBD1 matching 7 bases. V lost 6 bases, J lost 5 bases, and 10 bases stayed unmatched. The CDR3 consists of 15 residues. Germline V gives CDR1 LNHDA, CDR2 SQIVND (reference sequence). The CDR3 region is CASSKGARGDQPQHF. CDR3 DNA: TGTGCCAGTAGCAAGGGGGCTAGGGGGGATCAGCCCCAGCATTTT.

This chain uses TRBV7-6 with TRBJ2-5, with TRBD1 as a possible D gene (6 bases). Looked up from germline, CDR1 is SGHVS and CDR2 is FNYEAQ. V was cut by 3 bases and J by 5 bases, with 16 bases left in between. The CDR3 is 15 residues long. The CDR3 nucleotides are TGTGCCAGCAGCTTCAACAACAGGGCGCGGGAGACCCAGTACTTC. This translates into CASSFNNRARETQYF.